The 18 T cell receptor beta chains below were found in one sample sequenced in a study of blood T cell repertoires in COVID-19. This table comes from immunoSEQ multiplex PCR, and its TCRdb copy is limited to in-frame clones, with some not included. The repertoire consists of some 160,000 clones, with around 76% occurring once and the leading ten covering roughly 4.5%. The sample consisted of peripheral blood. Receptor source: a man between 60 and 75 years old with acute or convalescent COVID-19.

The chain joins TRBV6-5 to TRBJ1-6; D remains unclear. The germline V and J ends were trimmed by 5 bases and 7 bases, with 15 bases remaining between them. There are 15 residues in the CDR3. Germline loops: CDR1 MNHEY, CDR2 SVGAGI. The DNA for the CDR3 is TGTGCCAGCAGTCCCAGGAGGGATTCAAATTCACCCCTCCACTTT. Encoded protein: CASSPRRDSNSPLHF.

J is TRBJ1-1 and V is TRBV2, with D tentatively TRBD1 (6 bases). Germline lookup yields CDR1 SNHLY and CDR2 FYNNEI. The CDR3 extends over 13 amino acids. The germline V and J ends were trimmed by 8 bases and 3 bases, with 13 bases remaining between them. The CDR3, as DNA: TGTGCCAGCGGGGGCAATATGGACACTGAAGCTTTCTTT. It translates to CASGGNMDTEAFF.

The chain is built from TRBV28 and TRBJ2-7; 9 positions match TRBD1. The ends lost 1 base at V and 1 base at J; junction bases unmatched: 14. The germline V gene has CDR1 MDHEN and CDR2 SYDVKM. The CDR3 extends over 19 amino acids. The CDR3 coding sequence is TGTGCCAGCAGTTTATCGGCCGGGACAGGGTTTGCCCCTTCCTACGAGCAGTACTTC. Protein sequence: CASSLSAGTGFAPSYEQYF.

The chain joins TRBV6-5 to TRBJ2-3; 10 nucleotides agree with TRBD2. The V gene end was trimmed by 8 bases and the J gene end by 3 bases; junction bases not matched to a gene: 2. The CDR3 has 13 amino acids. CDR1 is MNHEY and CDR2 is SVGAGI in the germline V gene. The CDR3 bases are TGTGCCAGCGAGACTAGCGGGACAGATACGCAGTATTTT. The encoded protein is CASETSGTDTQYF.

This sequence joins TRBV29-1 and TRBJ2-7; a weak D match, TRBD1 (6 bases). Trimming took off 4 bases at V and 3 bases at J, with 22 bases between the two ends. Per germline, CDR1 SQVTM and CDR2 ANQGSEA. The CDR3 extends over 16 amino acids. CDR3 loop: CSVGGTPGDIGYEQYF. DNA for the CDR3: TGCAGCGTTGGTGGGACCCCCGGGGACATTGGCTACGAGCAGTACTTC.

The V call is TRBV9, the J call TRBJ2-3; D is perhaps TRBD1 (6 bases). Germline loops: CDR1 SGDLS, CDR2 YYNGEE. Trimming shortened V by 0 bases and J by 0 bases, and 8 bases separated the two germline ends. This CDR3 is 15 amino acids long. CDR3 bases: TGTGCCAGCAGCGTAGGCAGGGGAAGCACAGATACGCAGTATTTT. It codes for CASSVGRGSTDTQYF.

This chain uses TRBV10-1 with TRBJ2-7, with D hard to call. Germline V CDR1 and CDR2: WNHNN, SYGVQD (reference sequence). The length of the CDR3 is 14 residues. Trimming removed 2 bases from V and 0 bases from J, with 8 bases in between. The CDR3 region is CASSEKRSSYEQYF. The CDR3 DNA is TGCGCCAGCAGTGAGAAACGTAGCTCCTACGAGCAGTACTTC.

The rearrangement joins TRBV6-5 to TRBJ1-2; perhaps TRBD1 as D (6 bases). Trimming pared 4 bases from V and 6 bases from J, leaving 15 bases between. This CDR3 contains 14 residues. Per germline, CDR1 MNHEY and CDR2 SVGAGI. For the CDR3, the DNA is TGTGCCAGCAGTTCCGGACAGAACCTTGATGGCTACACCTTC. As protein: CASSSGQNLDGYTF.

In its sample, this clone was seen a few times. The chain recombines TRBV6-5 with TRBJ2-1, with D unresolved. Trimming stripped 8 bases from V and 8 bases from J, with 19 bases between. The CDR3 loop spans 14 amino acids. Per germline, CDR1 MNHEY and CDR2 SVGAGI. In nucleotides, the CDR3 is TGTGCCAGCTCCGAGTACTCCAGCAGCGATGAGCAGTTCTTC. Translating gives CASSEYSSSDEQFF.

The chain carries TRBV14 and TRBJ1-1; D ambiguous. Germline V gene sequence: CDR1 SGHDN, CDR2 FVKESK. With 4 bases removed from V and 0 bases from J, the gap between germline ends came to 6 bases. This CDR3 has 13 amino acids. The DNA of the CDR3 is TGTGCCAGCAGCCGGCTGCTGAACACTGAAGCTTTCTTT. Its translation is CASSRLLNTEAFF.

The chain couples TRBV27 to TRBJ1-3; TRBD1 is a possible D gene (5 bases). Germline CDR1 MNHEY, CDR2 SMNVEV (reference sequence). The CDR3 length is 15 residues. V lost 6 bases and J 1 base, leaving 13 bases between the germline ends. As DNA, the CDR3 is TGTGCCAGCAGCCGCGACAGTTTTTCTGGAAACACCATATATTTT. Protein product: CASSRDSFSGNTIYF.

Written as DNA, the CDR3 is TGTGCCAGTAGTATCGGACAGGCCAACAATGAGCAGTTCTTC. Its translation is CASSIGQANNEQFF. The rearrangement uses TRBV19 and TRBJ2-1, with 7 bases fitting TRBD1. The germline gives CDR1 LNHDA, CDR2 SQIVND (reference sequence). With 3 bases clipped from V and 5 bases from J, the junction kept 4 bases outside the gene matches. This CDR3 region has 14 residues.

The chain has TRBV7-9 and TRBJ2-5; D ambiguous. Trimming pared 5 bases from V and 1 base from J, leaving 11 bases between. This CDR3 contains 14 residues. Germline values: CDR1 SEHNR, CDR2 FQNEAQ (reference sequence). The CDR3 region has the DNA TGTGCCAGCAGCCCGACAATGTTCCAAGAGACCCAGTACTTC. Protein sequence: CASSPTMFQETQYF.

This clone was seen a handful of times. CDR3 sequence (DNA): TGTGCCAGCAGCTCGACTAGCGGGATCGTCGGGTACAATGAGCAGTTCTTC. Amino acids: CASSSTSGIVGYNEQFF. The V gene is TRBV11-2, the J gene TRBJ2-1; TRBD2 agrees at 11 bases. The CDR3 totals 17 residues. Germline V lookup: CDR1 SGHAT, CDR2 FQNNGV. The ends lost 4 bases at V and 4 bases at J; junction bases unmatched: 9.

This chain links TRBV19 with TRBJ1-5, with a tentative D call TRBD1 (5 bases). The germline V and J ends were trimmed by 3 bases and 6 bases, with 15 bases remaining between them. Germline CDR1 LNHDA, CDR2 SQIVND (reference sequence). This CDR3 has 15 residues. The CDR3 nucleotides read TGTGCCAGTAGTATGTGGAGGGGCGAGGGTCAGCCCCAGCATTTT. Residues: CASSMWRGEGQPQHF.

The chain recombines TRBV9 with TRBJ2-2, with D uncertain. The CDR3 sequence is 12 residues long. Germline V gene data show CDR1 as SGDLS and CDR2 as YYNGEE. The V end lost 2 bases, the J end lost 4 bases, and 3 bases lay between the germline ends. The DNA of the CDR3 is TGTGCCAGCAGCGTTATCACCGGGGAGCTGTTTTTT. Its translation: CASSVITGELFF.

The rearrangement joins TRBV7-5 to TRBJ1-4; the table assigns TRBD1, which was not confirmed against the DNA. TRBV7-5 is a recognized pseudogene. CDR3 length equals 14 residues. The CDR3 loop reads CVIAEWTGNEKLFF. The CDR3 nucleotides read TGTGTCATCGCAGAGTGGACAGGGAATGAAAAACTGTTTTTT.

This clone was seen more than once but under ten times. The chain has TRBV11-2 and TRBJ1-1; a weak D match, TRBD1 (5 bases). With 5 bases removed from V and 1 base from J, the gap between germline ends came to 8 bases. This CDR3 spans 13 amino acids. The germline CDR1 and CDR2 sequences are SGHAT and FQNNGV. CDR3 sequence (DNA): TGTGCCAGCAGCGTGACAGAGAACACTGAAGCTTTCTTT. Residues: CASSVTENTEAFF. The whole variable domain, filled in from reference TRBV11-2 and TRBJ1-1, reads EAGVAQSPRYKIIEKRQSVAFWCNPISGHATLYWYQQILGQGPKLLIQFQNNGVVDDSQLPKDRFSAERLKGVDSTLKIQPAKLEDSAVYLCASSVTENTEAFFGQGTRLTVV.